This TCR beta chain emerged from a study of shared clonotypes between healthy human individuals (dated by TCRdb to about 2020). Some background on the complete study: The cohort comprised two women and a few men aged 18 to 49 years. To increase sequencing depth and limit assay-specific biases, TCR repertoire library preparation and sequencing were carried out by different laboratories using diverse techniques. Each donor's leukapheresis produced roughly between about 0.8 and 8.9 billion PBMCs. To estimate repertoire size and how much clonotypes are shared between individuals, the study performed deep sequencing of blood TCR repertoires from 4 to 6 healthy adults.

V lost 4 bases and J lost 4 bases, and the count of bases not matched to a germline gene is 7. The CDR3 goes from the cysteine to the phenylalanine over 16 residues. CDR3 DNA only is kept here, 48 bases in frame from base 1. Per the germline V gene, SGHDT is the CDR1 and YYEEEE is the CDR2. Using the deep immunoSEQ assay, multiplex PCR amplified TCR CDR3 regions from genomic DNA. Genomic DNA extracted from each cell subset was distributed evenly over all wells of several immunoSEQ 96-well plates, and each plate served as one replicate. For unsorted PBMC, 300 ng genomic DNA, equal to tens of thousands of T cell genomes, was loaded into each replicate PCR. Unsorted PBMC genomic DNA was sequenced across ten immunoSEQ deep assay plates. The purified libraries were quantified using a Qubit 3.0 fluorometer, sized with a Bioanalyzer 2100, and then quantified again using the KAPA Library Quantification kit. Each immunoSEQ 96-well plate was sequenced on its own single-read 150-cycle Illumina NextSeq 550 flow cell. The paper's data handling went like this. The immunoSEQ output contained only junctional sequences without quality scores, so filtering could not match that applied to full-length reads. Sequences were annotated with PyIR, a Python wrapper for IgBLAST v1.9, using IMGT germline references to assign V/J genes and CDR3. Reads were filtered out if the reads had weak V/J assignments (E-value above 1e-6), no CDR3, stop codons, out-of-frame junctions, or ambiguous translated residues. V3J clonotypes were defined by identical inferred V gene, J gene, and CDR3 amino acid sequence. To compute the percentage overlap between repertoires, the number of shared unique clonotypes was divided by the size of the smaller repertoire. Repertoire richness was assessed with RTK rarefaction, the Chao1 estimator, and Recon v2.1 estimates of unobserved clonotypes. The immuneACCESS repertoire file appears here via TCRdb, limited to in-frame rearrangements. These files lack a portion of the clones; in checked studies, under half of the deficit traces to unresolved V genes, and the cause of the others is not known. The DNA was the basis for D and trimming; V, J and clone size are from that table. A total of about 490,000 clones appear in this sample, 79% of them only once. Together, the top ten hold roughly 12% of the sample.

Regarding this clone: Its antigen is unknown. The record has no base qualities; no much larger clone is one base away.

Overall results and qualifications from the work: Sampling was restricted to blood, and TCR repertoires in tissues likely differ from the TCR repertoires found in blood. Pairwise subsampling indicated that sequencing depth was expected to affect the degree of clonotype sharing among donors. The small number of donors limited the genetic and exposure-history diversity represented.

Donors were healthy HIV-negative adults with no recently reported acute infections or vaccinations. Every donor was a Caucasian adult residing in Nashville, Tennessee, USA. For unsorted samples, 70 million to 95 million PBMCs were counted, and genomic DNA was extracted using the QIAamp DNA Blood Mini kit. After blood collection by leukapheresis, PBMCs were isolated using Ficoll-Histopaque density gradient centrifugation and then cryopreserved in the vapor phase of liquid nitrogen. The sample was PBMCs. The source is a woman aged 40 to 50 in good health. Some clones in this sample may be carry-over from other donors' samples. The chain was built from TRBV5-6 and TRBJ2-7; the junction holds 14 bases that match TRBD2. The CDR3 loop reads CASSPPGTSGGYEQYF. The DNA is TGTGCCAGCAGCCCTCCGGGGACTAGCGGGGGATACGAGCAGTACTTC. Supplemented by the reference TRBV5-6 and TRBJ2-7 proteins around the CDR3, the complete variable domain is DAGVTQSPTHLIKTRGQQVTLRCSPKSGHDTVSWYQQALGQGPQFIFQYYEEEERQRGNFPDRFSGHQFPNYSSELNVNALLLGDSALYLCASSPPGTSGGYEQYFGPGTRLTVT.